Following are 30 T cell receptor beta chains from one sample sequenced in a study of blood T cell repertoires in COVID-19. Clones were read by immunoSEQ multiplex PCR, and TCRdb kept only the in-frame ones, dropping some. This sample carries roughly 150,000 clones, under 90% of them seen once, and the ten largest clones take roughly 2%. Sequencing input: peripheral blood. Receptor source: a woman aged 80 or older with acute or convalescent COVID-19.

The chain's CDR3 is CASSQVLANGVETQYF. For the CDR3, the DNA is TGTGCCAGCAGCCAAGTTTTGGCCAACGGGGTAGAGACCCAGTACTTC. The J gene is TRBJ2-5, the V gene TRBV14, with D perhaps TRBD2 (5 bases). V gave up 1 base and J gave up 4 bases, with 16 bases separating them. The CDR3 extends over 16 amino acids. Germline CDR1 is SGHDN and CDR2 is FVKESK.

The chain joins TRBV15 to TRBJ1-5, with a tentative D call TRBD1 (6 bases). Germline CDR1 LNHNV, CDR2 YYDKDF (reference sequence). The CDR3 sequence is 15 residues long. The V gene lost 0 bases and the J gene lost 6 bases, with 12 bases spanning the gap. The CDR3 DNA follows: TGTGCCACCAGCAGAGATCGGGGGGCGAGTCAGCCCCAGCATTTT. As protein: CATSRDRGASQPQHF.

The chain links TRBV11-2 to TRBJ2-6, with TRBD1 identical over 9 bases. V was pared by 5 bases and J by 3 bases, with 2 bases of the junction left unmatched. Germline V CDR1 and CDR2: SGHAT, FQNNGV. The CDR3 covers 15 residues. The CDR3 region has the DNA TGTGCCAGCAGCCGGACAGGGGTTGGGGCCAACGTCCTGACTTTC. Its protein product is CASSRTGVGANVLTF.

This chain connects TRBV7-2 to TRBJ2-3, with TRBD2 identical over 8 bases. Germline CDR1 and CDR2: SGHTA and FQGNSA. The CDR3 is 15 residues long. Trimming at V came to 4 bases and at J to 6 bases, leaving 9 bases not matched to a gene. CDR3 nucleotides: TGTGCCAGCAGCTCCTTGCTAGCGGGTGGGGATACGCAGTATTTT. Its translation is CASSSLLAGGDTQYF.

This clone was seen at least ten times. V is TRBV28 and J is TRBJ2-3; no reliable D call. V dropped 6 bases and J dropped 4 bases, with 11 bases sitting between them. Germline V CDR1 and CDR2: MDHEN, SYDVKM. CDR3 length: 13 residues. The CDR3 is CASRISVPDTQYF. DNA of the CDR3: TGTGCCAGCAGAATCTCGGTACCAGATACGCAGTATTTT. The whole variable domain, remainder taken from reference TRBV28 and TRBJ2-3, is DVKVTQSSRYLVKRTGEKVFLECVQDMDHENMFWYRQDPGLGLRLIYFSYDVKMKEKGDIPEGYSVSREKKERFSLILESASTNQTSMYLCASRISVPDTQYFGPGTRLTVL.

The chain uses TRBV5-4 and TRBJ2-7, with 7 nucleotides matching TRBD2. The CDR3 spans 14 residues. The junction had 10 bases not matched to a gene; V was cut back by 2 bases and J by 8 bases. Germline V gene data show CDR1 as SGHNT and CDR2 as YYREEE (reference sequence). Written as DNA, the CDR3 is TGTGCCAGCAGCTTTCTACAAACTAGCGCAAAGCAGTACTTC. This gives the protein CASSFLQTSAKQYF.

The V and J genes are TRBV14 and TRBJ2-3, with 7 bases aligning to TRBD2. With V trimmed by 4 bases and J by 2 bases, 3 bases remained unmatched. CDR3 length: 14 residues. The V gene's germline CDR1 is SGHDN and CDR2 FVKESK. The CDR3 nucleotides are TGTGCCAGCAGCCGCCGGGACTACACAGATACGCAGTATTTT. This encodes CASSRRDYTDTQYF.

The V gene is TRBV3-1 (or the pseudogene TRBV3-2), the J gene TRBJ2-7; 13 bases are shared with TRBD2. The germline V gene has CDR1 LGHDT and CDR2 YNNKEL (reference sequence). The ends lost 3 bases at V and 10 bases at J; junction bases unmatched: 3. The CDR3 runs to 13 residues. The CDR3 DNA sequence: TGTGCCAGCAGCCACACTAGCGGGGGGGGCCAGTACTTC. It translates to CASSHTSGGGQYF.

CDR3 bases: TGTGCCAGCAGCCCTACAGGACTACCCAACGGTGAGCAGTTCTTC. The encoded protein is CASSPTGLPNGEQFF. The J gene is TRBJ2-1, the V gene TRBV27; perhaps TRBD2 as D (6 bases). The CDR3 totals 15 residues. The V end lost 6 bases, the J end lost 9 bases, and 21 bases lay between the germline ends. Looked up from germline, CDR1 is MNHEY and CDR2 is SMNVEV (reference sequence).

This clone was found once. This rearrangement joins TRBV4-3 to TRBJ2-5; TRBD1 matches at 8 bases. The CDR3 is 15 amino acids. Trimming cost V 1 base and J 4 bases; bases outside gene matches: 5. CDR1 is LGHNA, CDR2 YSLEER, per germline. The CDR3 here is CASSQGTGSGETQYF. CDR3 nucleotide sequence: TGCGCCAGCAGCCAAGGGACAGGGTCAGGAGAGACCCAGTACTTC.

The chain is built from TRBV4-3 and TRBJ1-2; tentative D call: TRBD1 (5 bases). There are 16 residues in the CDR3. Germline V gene sequence: CDR1 LGHNA, CDR2 YSLEER. V was pared by 0 bases and J by 0 bases, with 11 bases between. CDR3 amino acids: CASSQDRQLTNYGYTF. DNA of the CDR3: TGCGCCAGCAGCCAAGATCGACAGTTGACTAACTATGGCTACACCTTC.

The genes are TRBV10-3 and TRBJ1-1; D is unresolved. Trimming left V 2 bases short and J 0 bases short, with 10 bases between. CDR3 size: 15 residues. Germline lookup yields CDR1 ENHRY and CDR2 SYGVKD. The CDR3, as DNA: TGTGCCATCAGTGAGGGGAACGGGATGAACACTGAAGCTTTCTTT. As protein: CAISEGNGMNTEAFF.

The V and J genes are TRBV2 and TRBJ2-1; TRBD1 is a possible D gene (5 bases). The CDR3 has 15 amino acids. Germline lookup yields CDR1 SNHLY and CDR2 FYNNEI. Trimming cost V 7 bases and J 0 bases, with 13 bases left between them. The CDR3 region is CASIPLGVSYNEQFF. The CDR3 DNA reads TGTGCCAGCATCCCGCTAGGGGTCTCCTACAATGAGCAGTTCTTC.

This clone is a singleton in its sample. The chain has TRBV12-3 or TRBV12-4 and TRBJ1-6; D is uncertain. The CDR3 loop spans 13 amino acids. V lost 3 bases and J lost 8, with 8 bases in between. The DNA for the CDR3 is TGTGCCAGCAGTTTCGGTCGTGATTCACCCCTCCACTTT. Amino acid sequence: CASSFGRDSPLHF.

This clone has a single count. The chain recombines TRBV11-2 with TRBJ1-1; TRBD1 matches at 8 bases. Germline V gene data show CDR1 as SGHAT and CDR2 as FQNNGV. V lost 4 bases, J lost 3 bases, and 10 bases stayed unmatched. The CDR3 runs 16 residues. In DNA, the CDR3 is TGTGCCAGCAGCTCGATCGGACAGGGCAGAGACACTGAAGCTTTCTTT. This sequence encodes CASSSIGQGRDTEAFF.

The genes are TRBV6-2 or TRBV6-3 and TRBJ1-1, with D possibly being TRBD1 (5 bases). There are 17 residues in the CDR3. Trimming cost V 5 bases and J 4 bases, with 23 bases left between them. Germline V gene sequence: CDR1 MNHEY, CDR2 SVGEGT. Here the CDR3 reads CASSRQELRIGGTEAFF. The CDR3 DNA reads as TGTGCCAGCAGTCGCCAAGAACTACGGATCGGGGGCACTGAAGCTTTCTTT.

This chain uses TRBV6-6 with TRBJ1-2; 11 positions agree with TRBD1. J gave up 6 bases and V 4 bases, and 7 bases lay outside the gene matches. Germline assignment: CDR1 MNHNY and CDR2 SVGAGI (reference sequence). The CDR3 loop spans 15 amino acids. DNA for the CDR3: TGTGCCAGCAGTTTGGGGGACAGGGGGATAAATGGCTACACCTTC. The encoded protein is CASSLGDRGINGYTF.

The CDR3 coding sequence is TGTGCCAGCAGCGTAGTTGTGGGACAGGGGGCTGAAGCTTTCTTT. Its protein is CASSVVVGQGAEAFF. This chain links TRBV9 with TRBJ1-1, with TRBD1 matching over 11 bases. Germline CDR1 SGDLS, CDR2 YYNGEE. J was trimmed by 6 bases and V by 0 bases; bases with no gene match: 4. The CDR3 has 15 residues.

This clone was picked up a small number of times. V is TRBV29-1 and J is TRBJ1-1; the D is unclear. CDR3 length: 13 amino acids. Germline values: CDR1 SQVTM, CDR2 ANQGSEA. V was shortened by 1 base and J by 7 bases, with 13 bases between the two germline ends. CDR3 in amino acids: CSVEVSVGLEAFF. As DNA, the CDR3 is TGCAGCGTTGAAGTGTCGGTTGGGCTTGAAGCTTTCTTT.

The chain has TRBV4-3 and TRBJ1-2, with 7 bases matching TRBD1. There are 20 residues in the CDR3. Germline V CDR1 and CDR2: LGHNA, YSLEER. With 0 bases clipped from V and 0 bases from J, the junction kept 16 bases outside the gene matches. Here the CDR3 DNA reads TGCGCCAGCAGCCAAGAGGTGAGAGGGGGCCCGGTGGCGGCTAACTATGGCTACACCTTC. This encodes CASSQEVRGGPVAANYGYTF.

The chain is built from TRBV11-2 and TRBJ2-5; D is perhaps TRBD1 (6 bases). CDR1 is SGHAT, CDR2 FQNNGV, per germline. This CDR3 is 13 amino acids long. Trimming stripped 6 bases from V and 1 base from J, with 9 bases between. CDR3 DNA: TGTGCCAGCAGATCGACAGGCCAAGAGACCCAGTACTTC. The encoded protein is CASRSTGQETQYF.

The chain employs TRBV28 and TRBJ1-1; 9 bases are a match to TRBD1. The CDR3 consists of 15 residues. J gave up 5 bases and V 8 bases, and 12 bases lay outside the gene matches. Per germline, CDR1 MDHEN and CDR2 SYDVKM. CDR3 in amino acids: CASGITGTGRTEAFF. CDR3 nucleotides: TGTGCCAGCGGAATAACCGGGACAGGGCGTACTGAAGCTTTCTTT.

CDR3 protein: CASSFGDSSYGYTF. CDR3 bases: TGCGCCAGCAGTTTTGGGGACAGCAGCTATGGCTACACCTTC. This chain links TRBV5-1 with TRBJ1-2; 7 positions agree with TRBD1. Germline CDR1 reads SGHRS; CDR2 reads YFSETQ. The CDR3 length is 14 residues. J gave up 4 bases and V 5 bases, and 8 bases lay outside the gene matches. Using reference TRBV5-1 and TRBJ1-2 for the parts outside the CDR3, the full variable domain is KAGVTQTPRYLIKTRGQQVTLSCSPISGHRSVSWYQQTPGQGLQFLFEYFSETQRNKGNFPGRFSGRQFSNSRSEMNVSTLELGDSALYLCASSFGDSSYGYTFGSGTRLTVV.

In this sample, this clone turned up once. The chain uses TRBV9 and TRBJ1-2, with a tentative D call TRBD1 (6 bases). The length of the CDR3 is 13 residues. CDR1 is SGDLS and CDR2 is YYNGEE in the germline V gene. The ends were cut back, 3 bases at V and 4 bases at J, with 10 bases in the middle. CDR3 DNA: TGTGCCAGCAGCGAGGAGACAGGCTATGGCTACACCTTC. Translation gives CASSEETGYGYTF. The full variable domain, rest sourced from reference TRBV9 and TRBJ1-2, is DSGVTQTPKHLITATGQRVTLRCSPRSGDLSVYWYQQSLDQGLQFLIQYYNGEERAKGNILERFSAQQFPDLHSELNLSSLELGDSALYFCASSEETGYGYTFGSGTRLTVV.

As regards this clone: Other DNA sequences in this specimen translate into the identical CDR3. This chain uses TRBV5-1 with TRBJ1-6; TRBD1 agrees at 7 bases. The CDR3 extends over 14 amino acids. The ends lost 4 bases at V and 6 bases at J; junction bases unmatched: 4. The germline CDR1 and CDR2 sequences are SGHRS and YFSETQ. The DNA of the CDR3 is TGCGCCAGCAGCCTGGCAGGGGGTAATTCACCCCTCCACTTT. Its translation: CASSLAGGNSPLHF.

The chain has TRBV6-5 and TRBJ2-7, with 9 bases lining up with TRBD1. After removal of 4 bases from V and 2 bases from J, the junction contained 6 bases not matched to a gene. CDR1 and CDR2 from the germline V gene are MNHEY and SVGAGI. The CDR3 sequence is 15 residues long. CDR3 sequence (DNA): TGTGCCAGCAGTTTCTACAGGGGGCTCGCCTACGAGCAGTACTTC. Amino acid sequence: CASSFYRGLAYEQYF.

The rearrangement joins TRBV3-1 (or the pseudogene TRBV3-2) to TRBJ2-7; 8 nucleotides match TRBD1. The CDR3 extends over 12 amino acids. Looked up from germline, CDR1 is LGHDT and CDR2 is YNNKEL (reference sequence). J was trimmed by 7 bases and V by 4 bases; bases with no gene match: 3. In DNA, the CDR3 is TGTGCCAGCAGCCTACAGGGGGGTGAGCAGTACTTC. Amino acid sequence: CASSLQGGEQYF.

The J gene is TRBJ1-1, the V gene TRBV29-1; 8 positions match TRBD1. The germline gives CDR1 SQVTM, CDR2 ANQGSEA. V was clipped by 6 bases and J by 1 base; unmatched bases: 7. The CDR3 runs 14 residues. The CDR3 coding sequence is TGCAGCGTGGTACTGGGACAGGAGAACACTGAAGCTTTCTTT. Translating it yields CSVVLGQENTEAFF.

The V and J genes are TRBV3-1 (or the pseudogene TRBV3-2) and TRBJ2-5, with 8 bases lining up with TRBD1. CDR1 is LGHDT and CDR2 is YNNKEL in the germline V gene (reference sequence). V lost 3 bases and J lost 4; bases outside the gene matches: 10. The CDR3 extends over 16 amino acids. Here the CDR3 reads CASSHRDRLIRETQYF. The CDR3 DNA follows: TGTGCCAGCAGCCACCGGGACAGGTTGATTAGAGAGACCCAGTACTTC.

This chain links TRBV3-1 (or the pseudogene TRBV3-2) with TRBJ2-7; TRBD2 is a possible D gene (5 bases). The ends were cut back, 3 bases at V and 7 bases at J, with 13 bases in the middle. Germline V gene data show CDR1 as LGHDT and CDR2 as YNNKEL (reference sequence). This CDR3 has 13 amino acids. The CDR3 nucleotides are TGTGCCAGCAGCCACCGCGGAGGTTATGAGCAGTACTTC. Protein sequence: CASSHRGGYEQYF.